One and the same sample provided the 27 T cell receptor beta chains below, sequenced in a study of T cell changes during pregnancy in multiple sclerosis. The data were produced by immunoSEQ multiplex PCR, yet TCRdb's version contains in-frame clones alone and is incomplete. There are tens of thousands of clones in the sample; 90% to 95% occur only once, and around 5.2% lies in the top ten. Here the sequenced sample was CD8+ T cells from peripheral blood mononuclear cells, taken before pregnancy. The receptors were sampled from a female donor with multiple sclerosis, enrolled in a pregnancy study.

The sample holds one count of this clone. The CDR3 sequence is CASSLAGDVDTQYF. The CDR3 nucleotides are TGCGCCAGCAGCTTGGCGGGGGATGTAGATACGCAGTATTTT. The J gene is TRBJ2-3, the V gene TRBV5-1, with D maybe TRBD2 (6 bases). The CDR3 spans 14 residues. Between the trimmed V and J ends, which lost 0 bases and 5 bases, there was a span of 10 bases. Germline CDR1 reads SGHRS; CDR2 reads YFSETQ.

V and J are TRBV7-9 and TRBJ2-1; TRBD1 matches 9 bases. Losses at the gene ends were 4 bases for V and 9 bases for J; bases not matched to a gene: 10. The CDR3 length is 15 residues. Germline lookup yields CDR1 SEHNR and CDR2 FQNEAQ (reference sequence). The CDR3: CASSSPGQGIPEQFF. The DNA of the CDR3 is TGTGCCAGCAGCTCACCGGGACAGGGAATACCTGAGCAGTTCTTC.

The gene calls are TRBV4-1 and TRBJ2-7, with 7 positions matching TRBD1. Germline CDR1 is MGHRA and CDR2 is YSYEKL. The CDR3 is made up of 17 amino acids. Trimming removed 4 bases from V and 1 base from J; junction bases left unmatched: 13. The CDR3 nucleotides read TGCGCCAGCAGCCTTCAACAGGGGCCGCAAAAATCCTACGAGCAGTACTTC. This encodes CASSLQQGPQKSYEQYF.

The rearrangement uses TRBV13 and TRBJ1-1; D is ambiguous. The CDR3 loop spans 14 amino acids. V was trimmed by 1 base and J by 1 base, leaving 7 bases between them. Germline V CDR1 and CDR2: PRHDT, FYEKMQ (reference sequence). The CDR3 bases are TGTGCCAGCAGCTTAGCACACCAGAACACTGAAGCTTTCTTT. Its translation is CASSLAHQNTEAFF.

This chain joins TRBV7-3 and TRBJ2-7; D perhaps matches TRBD2 (6 bases). CDR3 length: 16 amino acids. Germline CDR1 SGHTA, CDR2 FQGTGA. The V and J ends lost 4 bases and 0 bases respectively, with 16 bases between them. DNA of the CDR3: TGTGCCAGCAGCTCTGGCCCCCGGGAGAACTCCTACGAGCAGTACTTC. Residues: CASSSGPRENSYEQYF. The full variable domain, its missing parts supplied by reference TRBV7-3 and TRBJ2-7, is GAGVSQTPSNKVTEKGKYVELRCDPISGHTALYWYRQSLGQGPEFLIYFQGTGAADDSGLPNDRFFAVRPEGSVSTLKIQRTERGDSAVYLCASSSGPRENSYEQYFGPGTRLTVT.

The chain employs TRBV2 and TRBJ1-2; the match to TRBD1 covers 7 bases. Losses at the gene ends were 9 bases for V and 2 bases for J; bases not matched to a gene: 12. CDR1 is SNHLY and CDR2 is FYNNEI in the germline V gene. CDR3 size: 15 residues. The CDR3 region is CASHETGVGNYGYTF. In nucleotides, the CDR3 is TGTGCCAGTCATGAAACAGGGGTCGGCAACTATGGCTACACCTTC. The full variable domain, its missing parts supplied by reference TRBV2 and TRBJ1-2, is EPEVTQTPSHQVTQMGQEVILRCVPISNHLYFYWYRQILGQKVEFLVSFYNNEISEKSEIFDDQFSVERPDGSNFTLKIRSTKLEDSAMYFCASHETGVGNYGYTFGSGTRLTVV.

The gene calls are TRBV19 and TRBJ2-1; D unclear. CDR1 is LNHDA and CDR2 is SQIVND in the germline V gene (reference sequence). CDR3 length equals 11 residues. V was cut by 7 bases and J by 12 bases, with 13 bases left in between. The CDR3 region is CASTGSGWQFF. CDR3 in DNA: TGTGCCAGTACAGGAAGTGGATGGCAGTTCTTC. The variable domain in full, with the rest retrieved from reference TRBV19 and TRBJ2-1, is DGGITQSPKYLFRKEGQNVTLSCEQNLNHDAMYWYRQDPGQGLRLIYYSQIVNDFQKGDIAEGYSVSREKKESFPLTVTSAQKNPTAFYLCASTGSGWQFFGPGTRLTVL.

This clone occurred once. J is TRBJ2-7 and V is TRBV5-6; D might be TRBD2 (7 bases). The CDR3 has 17 amino acids. Germline CDR1 reads SGHDT; CDR2 reads YYEEEE. Trimming pared 3 bases from V and 2 bases from J, leaving 21 bases between. The CDR3 DNA reads as TGTGCCAGCAGCTCTACTACCGAAGCGGGGACACCCTACGAGCAGTACTTC. This sequence encodes CASSSTTEAGTPYEQYF.

V gene TRBV30 combines with J gene TRBJ2-1, with TRBD2 matching 7 bases. Germline V CDR1 and CDR2: GTSNPN, SVGIG (reference sequence). V lost 3 bases to trimming and J lost 9 bases; unmatched junction nucleotides: 8. The CDR3 spans 13 residues. CDR3 sequence (DNA): TGTGCCTGGAGGATGGGAGGGCTGGGTGAGCAGTTCTTC. This codes for CAWRMGGLGEQFF.

CDR3 residues: CASSIDVGGLFGYTF. DNA of the CDR3: TGTGCCAGTAGTATCGATGTAGGGGGCTTGTTTGGCTACACCTTC. The chain recombines TRBV19 with TRBJ1-2; 7 nucleotides match TRBD1. Trimming cost V 3 bases and J 7 bases; bases outside gene matches: 11. This CDR3 is built from 15 residues. From germline, CDR1 is LNHDA and CDR2 SQIVND (reference sequence).

This clone was counted a single time. This chain uses TRBV12-1 with TRBJ1-2; the tabulated D call, TRBD1, remains unverified against the DNA. TRBV12-1 is recorded as a pseudogene. The CDR3 loop spans 17 amino acids. CDR3 sequence: CASSPTSTGVGDYGYTF. In DNA, the CDR3 is TGTGCCAGCAGCCCCACCTCGACAGGGGTGGGTGACTATGGCTACACCTTC.

The J gene is TRBJ1-5, the V gene TRBV6-1; D is unresolved. CDR1 and CDR2 from the germline V gene are MNHNS and SASEGT. The CDR3 has 13 amino acids. V was shortened by 1 base and J by 9 bases, with 10 bases between the two germline ends. The CDR3 nucleotides read TGTGCCAGCAGTGAAGACAGTTTGGGGCCCCAGCATTTT. This gives the protein CASSEDSLGPQHF.

This clone was detected only once. V usage is TRBV21-1 and J usage is TRBJ1-2; the table's D call of TRBD1 was not tested on the DNA. TRBV21-1 is labeled a pseudogene. The CDR3 spans 17 residues. The CDR3, as DNA: TGTGCCACCCCTCCAACAGGGGCCCAAATGGTAAACTATGGCTACACCTTC. Protein: CATPPTGAQMVNYGYTF.

The V and J genes are TRBV5-1 and TRBJ2-1, with 8 bases matching TRBD2. J was trimmed by 3 bases and V by 2 bases; bases with no gene match: 4. Germline V gene lookup returns CDR1 SGHRS and CDR2 YFSETQ. The CDR3 has 15 amino acids. CDR3 nucleotide sequence: TGCGCCAGCAGCTTCCTTAGCGGGAACTACAATGAGCAGTTCTTC. Translated, it gives CASSFLSGNYNEQFF. The full variable domain, its missing parts supplied by reference TRBV5-1 and TRBJ2-1, is KAGVTQTPRYLIKTRGQQVTLSCSPISGHRSVSWYQQTPGQGLQFLFEYFSETQRNKGNFPGRFSGRQFSNSRSEMNVSTLELGDSALYLCASSFLSGNYNEQFFGPGTRLTVL.

This chain links TRBV9 with TRBJ2-5; 7 nucleotides agree with TRBD2. After removal of 4 bases from V and 5 bases from J, the junction contained 5 bases not matched to a gene. Germline CDR1 is SGDLS and CDR2 is YYNGEE. The CDR3 contains 13 residues. The CDR3 coding sequence is TGTGCCAGCAGCCGCGGGGGAGTGGAGACCCAGTACTTC. Protein product: CASSRGGVETQYF.

The V call is TRBV19, the J call TRBJ2-6; 10 bases are shared with TRBD2. The germline V gene has CDR1 LNHDA and CDR2 SQIVND (reference sequence). The J segment lost 2 bases and the V segment lost 10 bases, leaving 5 bases of the junction unmatched. This CDR3 spans 15 amino acids. This chain's CDR3 is CATKLAGAGANVLTF. The CDR3 region has the DNA TGTGCCACGAAGCTAGCGGGGGCTGGGGCCAACGTCCTGACTTTC.

CDR3 residues: CASRNPVAGDYNEQFF. In DNA form, the CDR3 reads TGCGCCAGCCGAAACCCAGTGGCCGGAGACTACAATGAGCAGTTCTTC. The rearrangement uses TRBV23-1 and TRBJ2-1; D remains ambiguous. TRBV23-1 is an open reading frame, and its role is uncertain. CDR3 length: 16 residues. V lost 8 bases and J 3 bases, leaving 20 bases between the germline ends.

This clone was detected a few times. The chain recombines TRBV29-1 with TRBJ1-1; D is uncertain. The CDR3 sequence is 12 residues long. V lost 4 bases and J 3 bases, leaving 9 bases between the germline ends. Germline loops: CDR1 SQVTM, CDR2 ANQGSEA. As DNA, the CDR3 is TGCAGCGTTGTAGTCCCCGACACTGAAGCTTTCTTT. This encodes CSVVVPDTEAFF.

The chain employs TRBV5-1 and TRBJ1-1; D is perhaps TRBD1 (5 bases). CDR3 length: 14 residues. The germline V and J ends were trimmed by 2 bases and 1 base, with 9 bases remaining between them. CDR1 is SGHRS, CDR2 YFSETQ, per germline. The CDR3 reads CASSFTTENTEAFF. CDR3 in DNA: TGCGCCAGCAGCTTTACGACAGAGAACACTGAAGCTTTCTTT.

The chain links TRBV15 to TRBJ2-2; no reliable D call. Trimming pared 0 bases from V and 4 bases from J, leaving 6 bases between. CDR3 length: 14 amino acids. Germline CDR1 is LNHNV and CDR2 is YYDKDF (reference sequence). Here the CDR3 reads CATSRDELTGELFF. Here the CDR3 DNA reads TGTGCCACCAGCAGAGATGAGCTCACCGGGGAGCTGTTTTTT.

The chain combines TRBV5-1 with TRBJ2-3; D ambiguous. V lost 0 bases, J lost 4 bases, and 15 bases lay in between. Per germline, CDR1 SGHRS and CDR2 YFSETQ. The CDR3 length is 16 residues. The CDR3 spells CASSLVQVHWADTQYF. The CDR3 nucleotides read TGCGCCAGCAGCTTGGTTCAGGTCCATTGGGCAGATACGCAGTATTTT.

The rearrangement links TRBV19 to TRBJ2-1, with TRBD2 identical over 13 bases. CDR3 length: 15 residues. The V gene's germline CDR1 is LNHDA and CDR2 SQIVND (reference sequence). The trim removed 4 bases at V and 10 bases at J, leaving 7 bases unmatched. CDR3 protein: CASSNTSGGGWEQFF. Written as DNA, the CDR3 is TGTGCCAGTAGTAACACTAGCGGGGGGGGTTGGGAGCAGTTCTTC.

This sequence joins TRBV4-1 and TRBJ2-7, with D maybe TRBD1 (6 bases). Trimming took 4 bases from V and 3 from J, leaving 10 bases between them. The CDR3 extends over 13 amino acids. Germline lookup yields CDR1 MGHRA and CDR2 YSYEKL. The CDR3 DNA sequence: TGCGCCAGCAGCCCACAGGGCAGCTACGAGCAGTACTTC. Its protein is CASSPQGSYEQYF.

The chain employs TRBV29-1 and TRBJ2-1; TRBD1 might be the D (6 bases). Germline V gene data show CDR1 as SQVTM and CDR2 as ANQGSEA. V lost 6 bases, J lost 7 bases, and 13 bases lay in between. The CDR3 covers 12 residues. CDR3 region: CSVDWGPNEQFF. CDR3 DNA sequence: TGCAGCGTGGATTGGGGGCCAAATGAGCAGTTCTTC.

The chain combines TRBV7-8 with TRBJ2-2, with TRBD1 as a possible D gene (5 bases). CDR1 SGHVS and CDR2 FQNEAQ come from the germline V gene. Trimming took 5 bases from V and 7 from J, leaving 20 bases between them. This CDR3 has 16 amino acids. The CDR3 DNA reads TGTGCCAGCAGCCACCACAGAACGGACACCCGCGGGGAGCTGTTTTTT. It codes for CASSHHRTDTRGELFF.

The V gene is TRBV27, the J gene TRBJ2-3; TRBD1 matches at 7 bases. Germline lookup yields CDR1 MNHEY and CDR2 SMNVEV (reference sequence). The CDR3 length is 16 residues. Germline trimming cut 5 bases from V and 5 bases from J; bases unmatched to any gene: 13. The CDR3 coding sequence is TGTGCCAGCAGTAATGAAACAGGGGTGTGGAAAGATACGCAGTATTTT. Translated, it gives CASSNETGVWKDTQYF.

This rearrangement joins TRBV2 to TRBJ1-2; no definite D call. The CDR3 consists of 12 residues. V was clipped by 5 bases and J by 7 bases, with 11 bases between them. Germline assignment: CDR1 SNHLY and CDR2 FYNNEI. CDR3 amino acids: CASSPNMVGYTF. CDR3 in DNA: TGTGCCAGCAGTCCGAACATGGTTGGCTACACCTTC.